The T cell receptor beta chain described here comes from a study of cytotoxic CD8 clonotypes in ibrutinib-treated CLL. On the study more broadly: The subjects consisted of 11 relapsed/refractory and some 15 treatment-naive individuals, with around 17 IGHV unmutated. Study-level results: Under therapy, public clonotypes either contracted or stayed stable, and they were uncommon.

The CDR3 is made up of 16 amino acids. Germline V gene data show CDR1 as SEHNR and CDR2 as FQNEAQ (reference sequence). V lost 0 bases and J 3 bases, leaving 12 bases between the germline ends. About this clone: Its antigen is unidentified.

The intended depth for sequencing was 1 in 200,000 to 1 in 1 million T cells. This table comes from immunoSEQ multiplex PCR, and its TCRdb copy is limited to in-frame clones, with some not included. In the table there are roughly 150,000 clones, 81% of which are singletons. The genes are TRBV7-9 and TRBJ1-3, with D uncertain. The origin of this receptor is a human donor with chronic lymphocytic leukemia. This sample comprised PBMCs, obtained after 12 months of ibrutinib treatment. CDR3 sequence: CASSLAKTGGGNTIYF. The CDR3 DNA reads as TGTGCCAGCAGCTTAGCTAAGACTGGTGGTGGAAACACCATATATTTT.